The next 6 T cell receptor beta chains were all read from a single sample in a study of blood T cell repertoires in COVID-19. Assay used: immunoSEQ multiplex PCR; TCRdb lists only in-frame clones, some missing. The repertoire consists of approximately 120,000 clones, with around 81% occurring once and the leading ten covering roughly a sixth. Sequences were obtained from peripheral blood. The receptors here all came from a man in his thirties or forties with COVID-19, enrolled during active disease.

The chain carries TRBV5-4 and TRBJ2-7, with TRBD2 matching over 10 bases. The ends lost 3 bases at V and 3 bases at J; junction bases unmatched: 9. Looked up from germline, CDR1 is SGHNT and CDR2 is YYREEE (reference sequence). The CDR3 is 16 amino acids. The chain's CDR3 is CASSWGNSGGIYEQYF. The CDR3 DNA sequence: TGTGCCAGCAGCTGGGGAAATAGCGGGGGGATCTACGAGCAGTACTTC.

The rearrangement links TRBV3-1 (or the pseudogene TRBV3-2) to TRBJ1-5; D uncertain. Trimming pared 0 bases from V and 9 bases from J, leaving 12 bases between. The CDR3 covers 14 residues. Germline V gene sequence: CDR1 LGHDT, CDR2 YNNKEL (reference sequence). Here the CDR3 DNA reads TGTGCCAGCAGCCAAGAGGGCGCGCAAGGGCCCCAGCATTTT. Protein sequence: CASSQEGAQGPQHF.

The chain has TRBV6-5 and TRBJ1-5; TRBD1 is a possible D gene (6 bases). V lost 2 bases to trimming and J lost 1 base, with 6 bases between them. Germline CDR1 and CDR2: MNHEY and SVGAGI. This CDR3 is built from 14 residues. The CDR3 DNA is TGTGCCAGCAGTTACAGGGGGAGCAATCAGCCCCAGCATTTT. Encoded protein: CASSYRGSNQPQHF.

This clone was counted between two and nine times. This sequence joins TRBV6-2 or TRBV6-3 and TRBJ2-3, with 8 bases aligning to TRBD2. The CDR3 covers 15 residues. The J segment lost 2 bases and the V segment lost 2 bases, leaving 3 bases of the junction unmatched. The germline V gene has CDR1 MNHEY and CDR2 SVGEGT. The CDR3 protein is CASSYAGGATDTQYF. The CDR3, as DNA: TGTGCCAGCAGTTACGCCGGGGGGGCCACAGATACGCAGTATTTT.

This clone occurred once. The chain has TRBV10-3 and TRBJ2-3; D is possibly TRBD2 (6 bases). V lost 4 bases to trimming and J lost 2 bases, with 22 bases between them. The length of the CDR3 is 18 residues. Germline CDR1 is ENHRY and CDR2 is SYGVKD. CDR3 nucleotide sequence: TGTGCCATCAGTGGCCGTCCCAGTGGAGGGAGGTCCACAGATACGCAGTATTTT. Amino acid sequence: CAISGRPSGGRSTDTQYF.

The chain uses TRBV6-2 or TRBV6-3 and TRBJ2-3; 7 nucleotides line up with TRBD2. Germline lookup yields CDR1 MNHEY and CDR2 SVGEGT. With V trimmed by 2 bases and J by 4 bases, 6 bases remained unmatched. The length of the CDR3 is 15 residues. CDR3 sequence (DNA): TGTGCCAGCAGTTACGGCGGGAGTGGCTCAGATACGCAGTATTTT. As protein: CASSYGGSGSDTQYF.